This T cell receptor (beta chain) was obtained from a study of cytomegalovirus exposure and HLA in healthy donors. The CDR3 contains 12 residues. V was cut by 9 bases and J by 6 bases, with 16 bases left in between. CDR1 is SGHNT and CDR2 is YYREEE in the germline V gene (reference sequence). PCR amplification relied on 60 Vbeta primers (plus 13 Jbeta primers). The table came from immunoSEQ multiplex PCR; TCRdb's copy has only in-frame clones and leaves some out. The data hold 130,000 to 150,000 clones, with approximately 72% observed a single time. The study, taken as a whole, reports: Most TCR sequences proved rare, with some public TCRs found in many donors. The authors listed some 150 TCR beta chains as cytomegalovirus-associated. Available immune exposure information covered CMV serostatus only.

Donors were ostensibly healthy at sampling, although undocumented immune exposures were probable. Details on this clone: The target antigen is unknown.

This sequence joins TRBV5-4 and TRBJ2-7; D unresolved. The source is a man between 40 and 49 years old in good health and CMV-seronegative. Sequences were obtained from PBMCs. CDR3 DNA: TGTGCCACCCATCGCCGCGACACCGAGCAGTACTTC. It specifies CATHRRDTEQYF.